These 12 T cell receptor beta chains were sequenced from one sample in a study of blood T cell repertoires in COVID-19. TCRdb keeps only in-frame clones here, not all; method: immunoSEQ multiplex PCR. The sample has 350,000 or so clones; less than 90% are singletons. Sequenced: PBMCs or T cells enriched from blood (not recorded which). The receptors stem from a woman under 40 who had recovered from COVID-19.

The chain carries TRBV18 and TRBJ1-2, with TRBD1 as a possible D gene (5 bases). CDR1 and CDR2 from the germline V gene are KGHSH and LQKENI. This CDR3 has 13 amino acids. V was shortened by 2 bases and J by 5 bases, with 9 bases between the two germline ends. In DNA form, the CDR3 reads TGTGCCAGCTCACCAACGACAGAGTATGGCTACACCTTC. It codes for CASSPTTEYGYTF.

V gene TRBV3-1 (or the pseudogene TRBV3-2) combines with J gene TRBJ1-6; 7 positions agree with TRBD1. Germline trimming cut 6 bases from V and 6 bases from J; bases unmatched to any gene: 11. Germline CDR1 is LGHDT and CDR2 is YNNKEL (reference sequence). The CDR3 totals 16 residues. Here the CDR3 DNA reads TGTGCCAGCAGATCCGGGGGGGACAGTCCTAATTCACCCCTCCACTTT. Translated, it gives CASRSGGDSPNSPLHF.

This chain uses TRBV7-9 with TRBJ1-2; D is ambiguous. Germline V gives CDR1 SEHNR, CDR2 FQNEAQ (reference sequence). Trimming took 0 bases from V and 3 from J, leaving 8 bases between them. This CDR3 is 14 amino acids long. This CDR3 is CASSLARGDYGYTF. In DNA, the CDR3 is TGTGCCAGCAGCTTAGCGCGCGGGGACTATGGCTACACCTTC.

CDR3 sequence reads: CASSVGDTHSPLHF. In DNA form, the CDR3 reads TGTGCCAGCAGCGTGGGAGACACCCATTCACCCCTCCACTTT. The genes are TRBV9 and TRBJ1-6; D not resolved. V lost 2 bases and J lost 8, with 11 bases in between. The CDR3 sequence is 14 residues long. The germline V gene encodes CDR1 SGDLS and CDR2 YYNGEE.

V usage is TRBV5-1 and J usage is TRBJ1-1; the D gene is possibly TRBD1 (5 bases). The CDR3 spans 13 residues. Germline assignment: CDR1 SGHRS and CDR2 YFSETQ. Trimming shortened V by 0 bases and J by 7 bases, and 10 bases separated the two germline ends. The CDR3 spells CASSLALDSEAFF. For the CDR3, the DNA is TGCGCCAGCAGCTTGGCCCTCGACAGTGAAGCTTTCTTT.

As for this clone: This sample also contains other DNA sequences that code for the same CDR3. The chain couples TRBV9 to TRBJ1-3; D is unclear. Looked up from germline, CDR1 is SGDLS and CDR2 is YYNGEE. CDR3 length: 14 residues. Trimming removed 2 bases from V and 4 bases from J, with 10 bases in between. For the CDR3, the DNA is TGTGCCAGCAGCGTGGAGGGCACGGGAAACACCATATATTTT. It yields the protein CASSVEGTGNTIYF.

This chain uses TRBV19 with TRBJ1-2; D unclear. The CDR3 consists of 13 residues. Per germline, CDR1 LNHDA and CDR2 SQIVND (reference sequence). V dropped 5 bases and J dropped 3 bases, with 10 bases sitting between them. The CDR3 nucleotides read TGTGCCAGTAGTCTCCCCGGAGACTATGGCTACACCTTC. As protein: CASSLPGDYGYTF.

The chain is built from TRBV11-2 and TRBJ2-4, with 11 bases lining up with TRBD2. Germline V gene lookup returns CDR1 SGHAT and CDR2 FQNNGV. V was clipped by 1 base and J by 0 bases; unmatched bases: 5. There are 18 residues in the CDR3. The CDR3 region is CASSLAPSGGLAKNIQYF. In DNA, the CDR3 is TGTGCCAGCAGCTTAGCACCTAGCGGGGGGCTAGCCAAAAACATTCAGTACTTC.

J is TRBJ2-6 and V is TRBV5-4; D not certain. V shed 3 bases and J shed 2 bases, with 12 bases lying between them. The CDR3 extends over 16 amino acids. CDR1 is SGHNT, CDR2 YYREEE, per germline (reference sequence). For the CDR3, the DNA is TGTGCCAGCAGCTCGCCCCCCCAGGCTGGGGCCAACGTCCTGACTTTC. Protein: CASSSPPQAGANVLTF.

The chain carries TRBV13 and TRBJ2-7; possibly TRBD2 for D (6 bases). Germline V gives CDR1 PRHDT, CDR2 FYEKMQ (reference sequence). The CDR3 is 16 residues long. V was trimmed by 4 bases and J by 2 bases, leaving 18 bases between them. This CDR3 is CASSWVMGLSPYEQYF. The DNA for the CDR3 is TGTGCCAGCAGCTGGGTGATGGGACTGAGCCCCTACGAGCAGTACTTC.

The J gene is TRBJ1-3, the V gene TRBV2; TRBD1 is a possible D gene (6 bases). Germline V gene lookup returns CDR1 SNHLY and CDR2 FYNNEI. This CDR3 spans 12 amino acids. The ends were cut back, 6 bases at V and 9 bases at J, with 12 bases in the middle. CDR3 loop: CASSPTTGTIYF. The CDR3 nucleotides are TGTGCCAGCAGCCCTACGACAGGCACCATATATTTT.

The gene calls are TRBV19 and TRBJ1-2; a weak D match, TRBD1 (6 bases). Germline V lookup: CDR1 LNHDA, CDR2 SQIVND (reference sequence). Trimming shortened V by 6 bases and J by 4 bases, and 12 bases separated the two germline ends. The CDR3 contains 13 residues. This CDR3 reads CASSTGRSYGYTF. The DNA for the CDR3 is TGTGCCAGTAGCACAGGGAGAAGCTATGGCTACACCTTC.